This T cell receptor (beta chain) comes out of a study of shared clonotypes between healthy human individuals. The run depth of the assay was deep. TCRdb's table, derived via immunoSEQ multiplex PCR, lists solely in-frame clones and lacks some. There are about 2.1 million clones in the sample; around 93% occur only once, and roughly 1.8% lies in the top ten. General study findings and limits: All-four-donor shared clonotypes had higher generation probabilities than non-shared clonotypes did. Large sequencing depth failed to make sorted-subset sequencing complete, rarefaction showed.

This CDR3 region has 13 residues. V was clipped by 0 bases and J by 2 bases, with 5 bases between them. Per the germline V gene, CDR1 is WNHNN and CDR2 is SYGVQD (reference sequence). Positively selected for CCR7, the CD45RO-negative cells used as naive CD8 cells excluded terminally differentiated effector memory CD45RA+ cells. With respect to this clone: The antigen is unknown. The same CDR3 can be traced to other DNA sequences in this sample.

The chain uses TRBV10-1 and TRBJ2-7, with D unclear. The sequence came from a man aged 18 to 29 in good health. Some clones in this sample may be carry-over from other donors' samples. The material sequenced was naive CD8+ T cells from PBMCs. The chain's CDR3 is CASSESGPYEQYF. CDR3 nucleotides: TGCGCCAGCAGTGAGTCAGGACCCTACGAGCAGTACTTC.